This T cell receptor (beta chain) stems from a study of beta chain features in type 1 diabetes. General observations from the study: Researchers report that Type 1 diabetes patients had moderately but significantly shorter TCRB CDR3s across all four CD4+ subsets.

From germline, CDR1 is SGHRS and CDR2 YFSETQ. The ends lost 5 bases at V and 1 base at J; junction bases unmatched: 2. The CDR3 contains 15 residues. The whole isolated RNA underwent reverse transcription, so sequencing captured expressed TCRB transcripts. Sequenced by immunoSEQ multiplex PCR; TCRdb stores in-frame clones only, minus some. This sample has hundreds of thousands of clones, with less than 20% found just once. This clone was seen a few times. As yet, its antigen is unknown. On average, the one heparinised blood draw given by each donor was approximately 0.12 L. The sequence came from a man aged 18-30 years in good health. Sample: naive CD4+ T cells from blood. This chain joins TRBV5-1 and TRBJ2-3; 12 nucleotides agree with TRBD2. The CDR3 sequence is CASRRTSGGTDTQYF. The CDR3 bases are TGCGCCAGCAGGAGGACTAGCGGGGGCACAGATACGCAGTATTTT.